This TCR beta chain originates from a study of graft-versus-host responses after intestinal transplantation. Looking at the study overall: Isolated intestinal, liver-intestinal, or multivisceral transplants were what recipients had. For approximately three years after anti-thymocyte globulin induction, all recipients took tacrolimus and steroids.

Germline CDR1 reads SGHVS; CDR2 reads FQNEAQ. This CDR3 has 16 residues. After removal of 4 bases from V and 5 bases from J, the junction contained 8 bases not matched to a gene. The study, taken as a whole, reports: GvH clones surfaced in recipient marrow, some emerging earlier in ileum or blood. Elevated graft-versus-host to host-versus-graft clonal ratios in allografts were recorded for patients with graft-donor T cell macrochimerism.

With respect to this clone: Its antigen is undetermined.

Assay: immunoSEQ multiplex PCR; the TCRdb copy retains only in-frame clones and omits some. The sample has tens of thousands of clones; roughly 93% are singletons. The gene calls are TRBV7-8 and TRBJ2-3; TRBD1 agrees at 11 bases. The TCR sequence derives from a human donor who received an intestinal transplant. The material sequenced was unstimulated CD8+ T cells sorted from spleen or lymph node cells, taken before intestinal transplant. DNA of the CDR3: TGTGCCAGCAGCTGGGGACAGGGGGACCTGGTAGATACGCAGTATTTT. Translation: CASSWGQGDLVDTQYF.